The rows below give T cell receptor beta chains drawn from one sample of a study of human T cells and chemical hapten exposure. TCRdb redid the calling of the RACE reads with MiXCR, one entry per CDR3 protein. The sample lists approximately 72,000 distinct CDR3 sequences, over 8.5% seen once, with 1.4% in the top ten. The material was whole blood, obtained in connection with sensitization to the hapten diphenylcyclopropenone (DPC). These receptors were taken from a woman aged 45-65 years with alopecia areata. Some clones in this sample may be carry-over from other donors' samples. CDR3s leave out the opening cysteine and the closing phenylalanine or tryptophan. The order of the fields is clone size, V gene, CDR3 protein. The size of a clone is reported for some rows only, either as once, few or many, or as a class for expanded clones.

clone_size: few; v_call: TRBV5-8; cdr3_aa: ASSHRDMLQETQY
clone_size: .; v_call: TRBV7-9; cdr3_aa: ASSLDGTRWNEKLF
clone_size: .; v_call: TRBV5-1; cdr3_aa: ASSLGQGAGTEAF
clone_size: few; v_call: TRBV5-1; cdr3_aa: ASSLGMIQETQY
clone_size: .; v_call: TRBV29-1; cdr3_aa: SVSMNYGYT
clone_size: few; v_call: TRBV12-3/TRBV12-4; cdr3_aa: ASSLVAVSQPQH
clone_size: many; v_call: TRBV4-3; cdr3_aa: ASSQDWWAVDTEAF
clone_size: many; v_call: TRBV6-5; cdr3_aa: ASSYSTGTGGAKTQY
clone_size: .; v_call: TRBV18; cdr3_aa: ASSPEVGTGNTIY
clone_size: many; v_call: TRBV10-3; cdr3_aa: AISESSGGLVQPQH
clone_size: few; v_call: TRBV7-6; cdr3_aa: ASSLASSGRNTGELF
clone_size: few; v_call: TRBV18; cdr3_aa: ASSSDEPGANVLT
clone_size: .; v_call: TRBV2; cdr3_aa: ASSASGLNTGELF
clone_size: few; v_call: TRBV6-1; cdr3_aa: ASSAWPRDRIPVSNQPQH
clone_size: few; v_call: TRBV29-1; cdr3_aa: SVGHGYT
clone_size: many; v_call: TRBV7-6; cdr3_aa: ASSSGLAGGPSTDTQY
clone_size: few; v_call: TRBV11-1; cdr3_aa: ASSHTSGHPYEQY
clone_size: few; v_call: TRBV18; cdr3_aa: ASSPLPDGTNYGYT
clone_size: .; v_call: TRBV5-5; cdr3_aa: ASAPGLPNEQF
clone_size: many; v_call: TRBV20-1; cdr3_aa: SWQREWVSFYNEQF
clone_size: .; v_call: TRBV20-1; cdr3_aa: SARGAGINQPQH
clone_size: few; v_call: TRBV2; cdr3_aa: ASRQTDHSTDTQY
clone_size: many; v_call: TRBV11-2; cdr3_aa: ASSRGGNRDEQY
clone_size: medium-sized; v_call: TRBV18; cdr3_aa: ASSPWGDNQPQH
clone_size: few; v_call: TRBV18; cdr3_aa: ASNTLAAGETQY
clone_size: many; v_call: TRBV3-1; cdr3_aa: ASTPWQGGTGELF
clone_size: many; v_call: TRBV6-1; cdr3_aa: ASSDLPGGQETQY
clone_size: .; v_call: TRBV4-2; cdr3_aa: ASSQEGGYTEAF
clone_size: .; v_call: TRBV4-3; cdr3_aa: ASSQATGFNEKLF
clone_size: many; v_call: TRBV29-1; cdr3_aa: SVIITYEQY
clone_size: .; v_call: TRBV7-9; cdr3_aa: ASSLHGTINTGELF
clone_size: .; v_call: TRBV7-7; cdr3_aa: ASSKGFTDTQY
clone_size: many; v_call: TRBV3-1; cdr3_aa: ASSQDPTGGDNSPLH
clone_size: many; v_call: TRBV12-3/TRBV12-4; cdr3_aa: ASSLKRSSYEQY
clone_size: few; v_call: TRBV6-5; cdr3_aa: ASSYGGEAF
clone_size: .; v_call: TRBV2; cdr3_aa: ASSERGARLGNTEAF
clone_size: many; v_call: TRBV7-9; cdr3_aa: ASSHGRVAGARFQETQY